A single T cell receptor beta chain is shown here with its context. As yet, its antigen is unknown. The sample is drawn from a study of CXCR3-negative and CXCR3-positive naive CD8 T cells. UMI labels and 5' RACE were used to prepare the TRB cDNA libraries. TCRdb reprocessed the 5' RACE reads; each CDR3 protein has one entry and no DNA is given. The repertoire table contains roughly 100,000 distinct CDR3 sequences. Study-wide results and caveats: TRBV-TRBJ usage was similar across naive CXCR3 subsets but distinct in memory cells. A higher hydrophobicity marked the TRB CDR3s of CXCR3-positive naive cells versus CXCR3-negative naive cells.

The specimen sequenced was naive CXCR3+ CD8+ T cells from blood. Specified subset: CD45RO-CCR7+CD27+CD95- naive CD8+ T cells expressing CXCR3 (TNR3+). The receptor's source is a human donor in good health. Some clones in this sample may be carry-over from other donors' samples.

The CDR3 loop reads CASSLERHLNTEAFF. The chain carries TRBV5-1 and TRBJ1-1. The CDR3 totals 15 residues. Germline loops: CDR1 SGHRS, CDR2 YFSETQ.